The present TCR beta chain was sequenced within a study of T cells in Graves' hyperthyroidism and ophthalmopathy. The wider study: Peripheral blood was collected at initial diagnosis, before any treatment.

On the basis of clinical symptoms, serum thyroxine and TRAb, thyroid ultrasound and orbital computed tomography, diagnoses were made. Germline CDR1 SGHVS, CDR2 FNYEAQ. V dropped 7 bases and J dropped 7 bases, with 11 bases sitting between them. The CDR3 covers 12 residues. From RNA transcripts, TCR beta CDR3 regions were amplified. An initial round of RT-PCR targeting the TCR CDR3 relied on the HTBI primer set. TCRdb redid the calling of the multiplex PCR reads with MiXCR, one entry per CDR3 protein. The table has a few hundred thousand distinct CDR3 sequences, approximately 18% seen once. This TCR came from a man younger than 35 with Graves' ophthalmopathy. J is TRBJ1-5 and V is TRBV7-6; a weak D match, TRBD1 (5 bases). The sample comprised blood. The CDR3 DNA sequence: TGTGCCAGCAACCTCGGGGGGCAGCCCCAGCATTTT. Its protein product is CASNLGGQPQHF.